This TCR beta chain was captured by sequencing in a study of shared T cell receptors in the human thymus. Germline lookup yields CDR1 SGHDT and CDR2 YYEEEE. The V gene lost 1 base and the J gene lost 1 base, with 8 bases spanning the gap. The length of the CDR3 is 15 residues. Method: immunoSEQ multiplex PCR; TCRdb's copy keeps in-frame clones and lacks some. In the table there are 650,000 to 950,000 clones, approximately 83% of which are singletons. The sample was also linked to a second study, of human thymus T cells. That report adds: The donors were infants in Finland with congenital heart defects, otherwise immunologically healthy. Resections from corrective heart surgery supplied the thymus tissue. An apparent bias in V and J gene usage was seen in thymic and blood repertoires. Highly overlapping thymic repertoires among unrelated individuals were reported in related research.

This chain joins TRBV5-6 and TRBJ1-4; unclear D gene. The sample taken for sequencing was thymocytes. The receptor's source is a girl under two years old with a congenital heart defect. CDR3 nucleotide sequence: TGTGCCAGCAGCTTGTTGAGTGGAACTAATGAAAAACTGTTTTTT. Residues: CASSLLSGTNEKLFF.